This TCR beta chain was obtained from a study of cytomegalovirus exposure and HLA in healthy donors. Study-level background: Clustering assigned approximately 78% of the 350 to 400 genotyped donors to the Caucasian-associated ancestry cluster.

The V and J ends lost 2 bases and 9 bases, in that order; junction bases with no gene match: 6. In germline, CDR1 is SEHNR, CDR2 FQNEAQ (reference sequence). The CDR3 has 13 amino acids. This clone was counted a few times. 60 Vbeta and 13 Jbeta primers were used in PCR. The data were produced by immunoSEQ multiplex PCR, yet TCRdb's version contains in-frame clones alone and is incomplete. The table includes about 190,000 clones, around 90% detected once. At collection, donors were nominally healthy, but unrecorded immune exposures were probable. Specimen: PBMCs. This receptor was identified in a woman younger than 30 in good health and CMV-seronegative. The chain recombines TRBV7-9 with TRBJ1-2; 7 bases are a match to TRBD1. The CDR3 protein is CASSLLQGFRYTF. CDR3 DNA: TGTGCCAGCAGCTTATTACAGGGGTTCCGCTACACCTTC. Looking up the rest from reference TRBV7-9 and TRBJ1-2 gives the full variable domain: DTGVSQNPRHKITKRGQNVTFRCDPISEHNRLYWYRQTLGQGPEFLTYFQNEAQLEKSRLLSDRFSAERPKGSFSTLEIQRTEQGDSAMYLCASSLLQGFRYTFGSGTRLTVV.